The present T cell receptor beta chain was sequenced within a study of cytomegalovirus exposure and HLA in healthy donors. Study results and caveats: First-cohort TCR clusters were later found to tend to co-occur in the 120 or so validation repertoires. Most TCR sequences were seen very rarely across donors, but some public TCRs occurred in many. Cytomegalovirus association was listed for approximately 160 TCR beta chains. Reports described diagnosis of cytomegalovirus status by the classifier as highly specific and sensitive.

About this clone: Its antigen is not identified.

With V trimmed by 3 bases and J by 1 base, 8 bases remained unmatched. The germline V gene encodes CDR1 SEHNR and CDR2 FQNEAQ (reference sequence). CDR3 length: 17 residues. Measured with immunoSEQ multiplex PCR; TCRdb has only the in-frame clones, and not every one. The repertoire consists of approximately 160,000 clones, with about 90% occurring once and the leading ten covering 3% to 3.5%. The sequence was collected from a woman under 30 in good health and CMV-seropositive. Material for sequencing was PBMCs. This chain connects TRBV7-9 to TRBJ1-1; 10 nucleotides match TRBD1. The CDR3 DNA reads as TGTGCCAGCAGCTTGACTTCCGGGACAGGGGAGAACACTGAAGCTTTCTTT. Its translation: CASSLTSGTGENTEAFF.